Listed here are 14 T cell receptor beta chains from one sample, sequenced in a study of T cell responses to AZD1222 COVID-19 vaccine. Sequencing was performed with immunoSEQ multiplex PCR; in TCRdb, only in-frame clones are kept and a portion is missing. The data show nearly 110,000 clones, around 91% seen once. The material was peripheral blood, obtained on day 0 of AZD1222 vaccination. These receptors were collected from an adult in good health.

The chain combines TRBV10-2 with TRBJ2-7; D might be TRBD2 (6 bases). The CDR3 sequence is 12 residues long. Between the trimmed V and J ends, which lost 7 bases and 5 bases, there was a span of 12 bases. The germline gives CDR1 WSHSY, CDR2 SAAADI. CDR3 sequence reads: CASTGAGHEQYF. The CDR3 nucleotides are TGCGCCAGCACCGGGGCGGGGCACGAGCAGTACTTC.

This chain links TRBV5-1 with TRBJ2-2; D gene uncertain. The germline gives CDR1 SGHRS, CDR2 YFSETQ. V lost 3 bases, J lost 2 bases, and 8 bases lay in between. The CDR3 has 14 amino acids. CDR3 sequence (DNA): TGCGCCAGCAGCTCGGGTATCAACACCGGGGAGCTGTTTTTT. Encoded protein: CASSSGINTGELFF.

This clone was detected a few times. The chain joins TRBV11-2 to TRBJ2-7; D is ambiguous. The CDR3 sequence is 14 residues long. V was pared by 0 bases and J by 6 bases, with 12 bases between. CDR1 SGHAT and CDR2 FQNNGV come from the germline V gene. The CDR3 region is CASSLDPGFGEQYF. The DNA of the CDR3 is TGTGCCAGCAGCTTAGATCCCGGCTTCGGCGAGCAGTACTTC.

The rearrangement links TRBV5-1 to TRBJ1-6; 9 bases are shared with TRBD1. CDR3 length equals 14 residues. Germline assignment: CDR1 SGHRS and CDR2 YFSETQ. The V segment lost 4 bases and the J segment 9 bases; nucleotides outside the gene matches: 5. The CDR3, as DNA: TGCGCCAGCAGCGAGGGACAGGGTGGTTCACCCCTCCACTTT. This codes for CASSEGQGGSPLHF.

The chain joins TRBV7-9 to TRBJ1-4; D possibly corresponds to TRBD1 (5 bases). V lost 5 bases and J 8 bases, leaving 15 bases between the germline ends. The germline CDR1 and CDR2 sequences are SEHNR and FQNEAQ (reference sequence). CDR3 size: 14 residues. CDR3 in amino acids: CASSVHRGREKLFF. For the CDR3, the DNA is TGTGCCAGCAGCGTGCATAGGGGAAGGGAAAAACTGTTTTTT.

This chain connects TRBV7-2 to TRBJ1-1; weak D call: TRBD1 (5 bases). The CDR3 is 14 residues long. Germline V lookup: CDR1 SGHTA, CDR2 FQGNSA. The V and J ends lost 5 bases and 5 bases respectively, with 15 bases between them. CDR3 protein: CASSTWGGRTEAFF. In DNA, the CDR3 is TGTGCCAGCAGCACCTGGGGGGGAAGGACTGAAGCTTTCTTT.

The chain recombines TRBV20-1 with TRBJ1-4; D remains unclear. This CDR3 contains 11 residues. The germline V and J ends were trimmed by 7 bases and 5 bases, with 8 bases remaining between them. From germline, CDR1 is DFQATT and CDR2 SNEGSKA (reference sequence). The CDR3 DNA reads TGCAGTGTAGGGAGAAATGAAAAACTGTTTTTT. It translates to CSVGRNEKLFF.

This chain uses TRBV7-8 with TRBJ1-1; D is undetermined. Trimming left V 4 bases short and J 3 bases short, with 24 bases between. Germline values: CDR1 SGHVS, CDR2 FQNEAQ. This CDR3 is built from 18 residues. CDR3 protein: CASSSPRANLGSYTEAFF. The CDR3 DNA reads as TGTGCCAGCAGCTCCCCAAGGGCAAATCTCGGGTCCTACACTGAAGCTTTCTTT.

The CDR3 spells CSASRTGAYGYTF. The DNA for the CDR3 is TGCAGTGCTAGTAGAACAGGGGCCTATGGCTACACCTTC. The chain combines TRBV20-1 with TRBJ1-2, with 7 bases that match TRBD1. Per germline, CDR1 DFQATT and CDR2 SNEGSKA (reference sequence). The CDR3 is 13 residues long. After removal of 3 bases from V and 4 bases from J, the junction contained 5 bases not matched to a gene.

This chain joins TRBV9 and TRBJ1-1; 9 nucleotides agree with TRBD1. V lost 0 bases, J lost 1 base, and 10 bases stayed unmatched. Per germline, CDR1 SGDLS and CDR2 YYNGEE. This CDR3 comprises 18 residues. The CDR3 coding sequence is TGTGCCAGCAGCGTAGGGTACAGGGGGCGAGAAGGGAACACTGAAGCTTTCTTT. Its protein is CASSVGYRGREGNTEAFF.

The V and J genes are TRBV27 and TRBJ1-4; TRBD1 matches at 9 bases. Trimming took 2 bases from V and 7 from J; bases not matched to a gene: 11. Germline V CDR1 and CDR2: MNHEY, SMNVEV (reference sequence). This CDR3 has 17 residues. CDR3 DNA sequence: TGTGCCAGCAGTTTAGACGGGAACAGGGGGCGTTCTGAAAAACTGTTTTTT. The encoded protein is CASSLDGNRGRSEKLFF.

CDR3 nucleotides: TGTGCCAGCAGTCCCTTTGACACGCAGTATTTT. It yields the protein CASSPFDTQYF. The rearrangement uses TRBV6-1 and TRBJ2-3; D not resolved. The CDR3 has 11 residues. The V and J ends lost 5 bases and 9 bases respectively, with 9 bases between them. Germline V gene data show CDR1 as MNHNS and CDR2 as SASEGT.

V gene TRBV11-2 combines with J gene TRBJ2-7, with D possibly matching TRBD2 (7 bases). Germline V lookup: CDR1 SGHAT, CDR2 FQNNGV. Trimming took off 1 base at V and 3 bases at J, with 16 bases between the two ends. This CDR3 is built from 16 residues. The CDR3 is CASSLGGGYLNYEQYF. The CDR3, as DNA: TGTGCCAGCAGCTTAGGGGGGGGCTATCTGAACTACGAGCAGTACTTC.

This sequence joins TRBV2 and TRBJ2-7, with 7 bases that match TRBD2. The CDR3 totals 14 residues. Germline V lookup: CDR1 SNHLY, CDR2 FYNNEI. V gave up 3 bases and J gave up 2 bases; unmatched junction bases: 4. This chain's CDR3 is CASSESGGTYEQYF. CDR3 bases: TGTGCCAGCAGTGAGTCGGGGGGTACCTACGAGCAGTACTTC.